This TCR beta chain was sequenced in a study of Graves' ophthalmopathy and Graves' hyperthyroidism (dated by TCRdb to about 2018). Regarding the study in general: Hyperthyroidism was defined as stable when no progression to ophthalmopathy occurred within 18 months of follow-up. TCR beta repertoire signatures were used to distinguish Graves' ophthalmopathy from Graves' hyperthyroidism and to predict progression to ophthalmopathy. In total, 135 blood samples were TCR-sequenced: approximately 40 ophthalmopathy, roughly 77 hyperthyroidism and about 17 hyperthyroidism-to-ophthalmopathy patients. To explore V-J signatures distinguishing ophthalmopathy from hyperthyroidism, a discovery set of under 110 patients (around 44 ophthalmopathy, 55 to 60 stable hyperthyroidism) was enrolled. An independent validation cohort was composed of 18 to 20 hyperthyroidism patients and around 16 patients who later progressed from hyperthyroidism to ophthalmopathy. T-cell repertoires of thyroid tissue and blood were compared in about six hyperthyroidism patients. After sampling, hyperthyroidism patients received methimazole starting at 30 mg daily, and ophthalmopathy patients received high-dose intravenous methylprednisolone.

Hyperthyroidism patients were newly diagnosed, were aged 18 to 65 years, and had a disease duration under 2 months. Anyone with other autoimmune diseases, uncontrolled infections, pregnancy or lactation was excluded from the study. Clinical symptoms, serum thyroxine, TRAb, thyroid ultrasound and orbital computed tomography formed the basis of the diagnosis. Total RNA was extracted using Trizol reagent, and RNA quality was checked on an Agilent 2100 Bioanalyzer. A word on this clonotype: The clone's antigen remains unknown. No base-level quality is on record; no much larger clone is a single base apart.

V sheds 8 bases and J sheds 0 bases, leaving 13 bases between their ends. The CDR3 contains 15 residues, cysteine and phenylalanine counted. Only the CDR3 DNA is retained, 45 bases long and in frame from the first base. TCR beta CDR3 regions were amplified from RNA transcripts for repertoire sequencing. A first-round RT-PCR used HTBI primers with the Qiagen OneStep RT-PCR kit, followed by a second-round multiplex PCR, size selection and purification. Sequencing of the libraries was carried out on an Illumina HiSeq2000 in paired-end mode with 100 bp reads. The published analysis was carried out like this. Reads were processed with SOAPnuke, discarding reads with adapters, uncalled bases, mean Phred below 15, or no exact constant-primer or identifier match. COPE v1.2.5 was used to merge the high-quality paired reads. Clonotypes were defined as unique nucleotide sequences and were aligned to IMGT TRB V, D and J references using MiTCR v1.1. Only V-J combinations with frequency above 0.0001 were analysed, covering 99.2% of repertoires. For each V-J combination, a TCR clonal expansion and chaos score was defined as the ratio of F50 clonal expansion to chaos observed in the TCRdist matrix. Welch's t-statistics and random forest were used to reduce the features to 10 to 15 V-J combinations, which were then used as input to a naive Bayes classifier. Thyroid-blood repertoire similarity was quantified with the Morisita-Horn index. Using fastp at Q25 and MiXCR, TCRdb reprocessed the public reads and kept productive beta chains. CDR3 protein duplicates are merged, each entry listing the most common genes and DNA. V and J calls and clone size were set by TCRdb, not the authors. In all, the sample holds a few hundred thousand distinct CDR3 sequences, and less than 45% of those were seen once. Over 3.5% of the sample is held by the ten biggest clonotypes.

Findings and caveats that apply to the study as a whole: Sample size was not statistically predetermined, and group allocation was not concealed from the investigators. In validation, the model predicted ophthalmopathy progression with 55% to 71% sensitivity and 72% to 80% specificity; roughly 12 predicted patients were CT-confirmed with GO in a median of 6.5 months. The 13-signature model separated ophthalmopathy from stable hyperthyroidism with approximately 90% sensitivity and approximately 81% specificity in cross-validation, and 80%/75% in the test set. Among expanded thyroid clonotypes with frequency above 0.001, most also showed up in blood, which suggests that blood repertoires may reflect the thyroid immune response.

The V and J segments used are TRBV12-3 or TRBV12-4 and TRBJ1-4; TRBD1 is a weak D gene call, 6 bases matching. Sequenced sample: peripheral blood or thyroid tissue (not recorded which). The sequence was obtained from an adult man with Graves' hyperthyroidism. The sequenced DNA is TGTGCCAGCTTGGAGGGGGGGACAACTAATGAAAAACTGTTTTTT. This yields the protein CASLEGGTTNEKLFF.